These T cell receptor beta chains were read from a single sample in a study of T-cell memory formation after mild COVID-19. TCRdb re-called the 5' RACE reads through MiXCR, storing one row per CDR3 protein. The sample records approximately 300,000 distinct CDR3 sequences, just under 20% being singletons. Sequenced sample: PBMCs or a T cell subset sorted from them (not recorded which). The receptors were sampled from a man aged 18 to 29 who had mild COVID-19 (a few samples of this study predate the infection). Cell type and time point are not known. Each CDR3 is given with its conserved first and last residue. The D gene is left open where the match is weak. Size tells how often a clone was seen (once, few, many) or the class of an expanded clone, and some rows leave it out.

d_call j_call v_call clone_size cdr3_nt cdr3_aa
TRBD1 TRBJ2-2 TRBV4-3 few TGCGCCAGCAGCCACCGGACAGGGATGCCCGGGGAGCTGTTTTTT CASSHRTGMPGELFF
NA TRBJ1-1 TRBV4-2 few TGTGCCAGCAGCCAGACGGGAGCTGAAGCTTTCTTT CASSQTGAEAFF
NA TRBJ1-5 TRBV7-2 few TGTGCCAGCAGCCGAAAAGGTCCCGGGGATCAGCCCCAGCATTTT CASSRKGPGDQPQHF
NA TRBJ2-2 TRBV2 NA TGTGCCAGCAGTGAAGAAAACTCGAACACCGGGGAGCTGTTTTTT CASSEENSNTGELFF
TRBD1 TRBJ2-7 TRBV12-3/TRBV12-4 NA TGTGCCAGCAGTAGAACCCAGACAGGGGTGGAGTACTTC CASSRTQTGVEYF
NA TRBJ2-5 TRBV5-1 NA TGCGCCAGCAGTCAGGGCGGGGACGAGGCCCAGTACTTC CASSQGGDEAQYF
NA TRBJ2-5 TRBV10-2 NA TGCGCCAGCAGTGAGTTCCCTGGGGGTAGCGCCTTAACCCAGTACTTC CASSEFPGGSALTQYF
TRBD2 TRBJ2-3 TRBV4-1 many TGCGCCAGCAGCCTGGAACTAGCGGGAGGCACAGATACGCAGTATTTT CASSLELAGGTDTQYF
TRBD2 TRBJ2-1 TRBV7-3 few TGTGCCAGCAGCTTAATGGGGACTAGCAATGAGCAGTTCTTC CASSLMGTSNEQFF
NA TRBJ2-2 TRBV23-1 many TGCGCCAGCAGTACGAGAGCCGGGGAGCTGTTTTTT CASSTRAGELFF
NA TRBJ2-3 TRBV5-1 NA TGCGCCAGCAGCTTGGCCGGTAGGGTTAGCACAGATACGCAGTATTTT CASSLAGRVSTDTQYF
NA TRBJ2-5 TRBV5-6 NA TGTGCCAGCAGCTCCCTCAGGGGAGGAGAGACCCAGTACTTC CASSSLRGGETQYF
TRBD2 TRBJ2-2 TRBV20-1 few TGCAGTGCTAGAGGACTAGCGGGGACCACCGGGGAGCTGTTTTTT CSARGLAGTTGELFF
NA TRBJ2-5 TRBV7-3 NA TGTGCCAGCAGCTTAAACCGGGGGCAGTGGGAGACCCAGTACTTC CASSLNRGQWETQYF
NA TRBJ2-5 TRBV11-2 NA TGTGCCAGCTCTCCTTCGGTCCAAGAGACCCAGTACTTC CASSPSVQETQYF
NA TRBJ1-1 TRBV15 NA TGTGCCACCAGCAGAGCGTTCGTGATGAACACTGAAGCTTTCTTT CATSRAFVMNTEAFF
NA TRBJ2-7 TRBV4-2 NA TGTGCCAGCAGCCAAGACTGGATGGGCGTGAACGAGCAGTACTTC CASSQDWMGVNEQYF
NA TRBJ2-7 TRBV7-9 NA TGTGCCAGCAGCTTTCGGGCGGGGGAGCAGTACTTC CASSFRAGEQYF
NA TRBJ2-3 TRBV27 NA TGTGCCAGCAACTCGGGGGGCTGGGGAGATACGCAGTATTTT CASNSGGWGDTQYF
NA TRBJ1-2 TRBV3-1 NA TGTGCCAGCAGCCACACTCAGAGATATGGCTACACCTTC CASSHTQRYGYTF
NA TRBJ2-7 TRBV29-1 few TGCAGCGTTGAAGAAAGAGGACGGGAATACGAGCAGTACTTC CSVEERGREYEQYF
TRBD1 TRBJ1-2 TRBV6-2/TRBV6-3 few TGTGCCAGCAGTTACGAGGGACAGGGGCAGGACGAATCCCCCTACCCCTATGGCTACACCTTC CASSYEGQGQDESPYPYGYTF
NA TRBJ1-1 TRBV6-5 few TGTGCCAGCAGTTACTCGGCCCCACCGGGGACTGAAGCTTTCTTT CASSYSAPPGTEAFF
TRBD2 TRBJ2-5 TRBV7-6 many TGTGCGAGCGGGAACGGCGGGGCAGAGACCCAGTACTTC CASGNGGAETQYF
NA TRBJ2-3 TRBV6-2/TRBV6-3 once TGTGCCAGCAGCCCCGTCGGGGGTGGGGGGACAGATACGCAGTATTTT CASSPVGGGGTDTQYF
TRBD2 TRBJ2-4 TRBV2 NA TGTGCCAGCAGTGAATTGGGCGGGGGGGCTAAGAACTTC CASSELGGGAKNF
NA TRBJ2-3 TRBV7-9 NA TGTGCCAGCAGCCGCAGGGAATCAGATACGCAGTATTTT CASSRRESDTQYF
NA TRBJ2-1 TRBV7-8 once TGTGCCAGCAGCTCCGGGGGGCGGGGCTCCTACAATGAGCAGTTCTTC CASSSGGRGSYNEQFF
TRBD2 TRBJ2-3 TRBV24-1 few TGTGCCACCAGTGATTCCGGGGGGGGAAGCACAGATACGCAGTATTTT CATSDSGGGSTDTQYF
NA TRBJ2-3 TRBV7-6 few TGTGCCAGCAGCTACGAAGTGGGCGGAGATACGCAGTATTTT CASSYEVGGDTQYF
TRBD1 TRBJ2-7 TRBV5-1 few TGCGCCAGCAGCTCCGGGACAGGGCTCAACGAGCAGTACTTC CASSSGTGLNEQYF
TRBD1 TRBJ2-4 TRBV4-2 NA TGTGCCAGCAGCCAATCGGGACAGGGGAGGAAAAACATTCAGTACTTC CASSQSGQGRKNIQYF
NA TRBJ2-1 TRBV11-3 NA TGTGCCAGCAGCCAGGGACATAACGGAGCCAATGAGCAGTTCTTC CASSQGHNGANEQFF
NA TRBJ1-1 TRBV5-1 few TGCGCCAGCAGCTTGGCCCGGCAGAACACTGAAGCTTTCTTT CASSLARQNTEAFF
NA TRBJ2-5 TRBV9 NA TGTGCCAGCAGCGCGGGGAGCCAAGAGACCCAGTACTTC CASSAGSQETQYF
NA TRBJ2-1 TRBV20-1 few TGCAGTGCCTCGGACGGAGAATACAATGAGCAGTTCTTC CSASDGEYNEQFF
NA TRBJ2-3 TRBV25-1 few TGTGCCAGCAGTGATGGGGCGGGAGATACGCAGTATTTT CASSDGAGDTQYF
TRBD2 TRBJ2-1 TRBV6-6 NA TGTGCCAGCAGTTACCAAGCGGGGGGGCTCAATGAGCAGTTCTTC CASSYQAGGLNEQFF
TRBD2 TRBJ2-3 TRBV5-1 NA TGCGCCAGCAGCTTTGGTAGCGGGGCCCCAGATACGCAGTATTTT CASSFGSGAPDTQYF
TRBD1 TRBJ1-2 TRBV7-9 NA TGTGCCAGCAGCTTGGCGCCAGGGGGGAACTATGGCTACACCTTC CASSLAPGGNYGYTF
TRBD1 TRBJ1-2 TRBV7-7 few TGTGCTAGCAGCCCCACAGGGGACCCCTATGGCTACACCTTC CASSPTGDPYGYTF
NA TRBJ1-1 TRBV6-2/TRBV6-3 few TGTGCCACCACCAGAGAGGGGGACGACTATGAAGCTTTCTTT CATTREGDDYEAFF
TRBD2 TRBJ2-7 TRBV4-2 NA TGTGCCAGCAGCCAAGGCGGGGGGGCTGCCGAGCAGTACTTC CASSQGGGAAEQYF
NA TRBJ2-3 TRBV10-3 NA TGTGCCATCAAGCGTAGAGAGGGTCGGGCAGATACGCAGTATTTT CAIKRREGRADTQYF
NA TRBJ1-2 TRBV5-1 NA TGCGCCAGCAGCTTGGGGGTGGACCCATCTGGCTATGGCTACACCTTC CASSLGVDPSGYGYTF
NA TRBJ2-1 TRBV2 NA TGTGCCAGCAGGTTAGGGACGGGCAATGAGCAGTTCTTC CASRLGTGNEQFF
TRBD1 TRBJ1-5 TRBV18 NA TGTGCCAGCTCATCCGAACAGGGGGTTGGTCAGCCCCAGCATTTT CASSSEQGVGQPQHF
NA TRBJ2-3 TRBV5-1 few TGCGCCAGCAGTTCTCAGGGTACTAGCACAGATACGCAGTATTTT CASSSQGTSTDTQYF